The 2 T cell receptor beta chains below were found in one sample sequenced in a study of lung T cells in sarcoidosis with Löfgren's syndrome. TCRdb reanalysed the reads using MiXCR and keeps one entry per CDR3 protein. The table lists about 63,000 distinct CDR3 sequences, 21% of them singletons, with about 2.3% in the top ten. Sequencing used CD4+ T cells from PBMCs. Every receptor here comes from a human donor with sarcoidosis (Löfgren's syndrome or another form), or a control subject (not recorded which).

The chain is built from TRBV7-2 and TRBJ2-5; TRBD1 might be the D (6 bases). From germline, CDR1 is SGHTA and CDR2 FQGNSA. Between the trimmed V and J ends, which lost 4 bases and 2 bases, there was a span of 17 bases. This CDR3 is 16 amino acids long. As DNA, the CDR3 is TGTGCCAGCAGCTGCCTGGGACACAGGTGGCAAGAGACCCAGTACTTC. Its protein product is CASSCLGHRWQETQYF.

There are a few counts of this clonotype. The chain recombines TRBV2 with TRBJ2-7; possible D gene TRBD1, 6 bases. This CDR3 region has 13 residues. V lost 6 bases and J 1 base, leaving 10 bases between the germline ends. In germline, CDR1 is SNHLY, CDR2 FYNNEI. The CDR3 region has the DNA TGTGCCAGCAGAAGGACAGCATCCTACGAGCAGTACGTC. Translation: CASRRTASYEQYV.